The 32 T cell receptor beta chains given below trace back to one sample, sequenced in a study of regulatory T cells in long-lasting Graves disease. TCR beta libraries were built with iRepertoire HTBI primers and Arm-PCR of CDR3 regions. A single record per CDR3 protein comes from TCRdb applying MiXCR to the multiplex PCR reads. The sample comprises roughly 490,000 distinct CDR3 sequences, roughly 22% of which are singletons, and roughly 13% rests with the top ten. Time point meaning: persistent/refractory GD, antithyroid drugs over 5 years with positive TRAb. With RNA extracted from PBMCs as input, the TCR library was made. The input for sequencing was peripheral blood mononuclear cells (PBMCs), taken when the disease was refractory, from a patient treated with antithyroid drugs. The receptors stem from a female donor with Graves disease.

This clonotype turned up a few times. The chain employs TRBV28 and TRBJ2-5, with no clear D. This CDR3 is 15 amino acids long. Germline V gives CDR1 MDHEN, CDR2 SYDVKM. The V end lost 6 bases, the J end lost 2 bases, and 16 bases lay between the germline ends. The CDR3 sequence: CASSFWGPRQETQYF. The CDR3 region has the DNA TGTGCCAGCAGCTTTTGGGGTCCTCGACAAGAGACCCAGTACTTC.

The V and J genes are TRBV20-1 and TRBJ1-1; D may be TRBD1 (5 bases). V lost 7 bases and J 2 bases, leaving 14 bases between the germline ends. The germline CDR1 and CDR2 sequences are DFQATT and SNEGSKA (reference sequence). CDR3 length: 13 amino acids. CDR3 residues: CSVQGQRNTEAFF. As DNA, the CDR3 is TGCAGTGTTCAGGGCCAGAGAAACACTGAAGCTTTCTTT.

At least ten counts were recorded for this clonotype. CDR3 in amino acids: CASSFVTYNSPLHF. The CDR3 bases are TGTGCCAGCAGTTTTGTTACTTATAATTCACCCCTCCACTTT. The V and J genes are TRBV28 and TRBJ1-6, with D uncertain. Trimming stripped 3 bases from V and 4 bases from J, with 7 bases between. The CDR3 is made up of 14 amino acids. Germline CDR1 MDHEN, CDR2 SYDVKM.

The rearrangement links TRBV9 to TRBJ2-2; D is unclear. The CDR3 contains 15 residues. The V and J ends lost 3 bases and 1 base respectively, with 10 bases between them. The germline gives CDR1 SGDLS, CDR2 YYNGEE. CDR3 in amino acids: CASSGSWGNTGELFF. In DNA form, the CDR3 reads TGTGCCAGCAGCGGGTCTTGGGGGAACACCGGGGAGCTGTTTTTT.

V and J are TRBV18 and TRBJ1-6, with 7 bases identical to TRBD1. Trimming cost V 3 bases and J 5 bases; bases outside gene matches: 4. Germline CDR1 KGHSH, CDR2 LQKENI. The CDR3 has 15 amino acids. DNA for the CDR3: TGTGCCAGCTCACCTGGGGACAGCGATAATTCACCCCTCCACTTT. As protein: CASSPGDSDNSPLHF. Full variable domain (missing parts from reference TRBV18 and TRBJ1-6): NAGVMQNPRHLVRRRGQEARLRCSPMKGHSHVYWYRQLPEEGLKFMVYLQKENIIDESGMPKERFSAEFPKEGPSILRIQQVVRGDSAAYFCASSPGDSDNSPLHFGNGTRLTVT.

This chain uses TRBV13 with TRBJ2-7, with 8 bases that match TRBD1. Germline V gene sequence: CDR1 PRHDT, CDR2 FYEKMQ (reference sequence). The CDR3 sequence is 15 residues long. V shed 11 bases, J shed 2 bases, and the junction held 14 bases outside the gene matches. CDR3 sequence (DNA): TGTGCCTCAAAAAATGGGGGACAGGCTACCTACGAGCAGTACTTC. This encodes CASKNGGQATYEQYF.

The J gene is TRBJ2-7, the V gene TRBV15, with D possibly being TRBD1 or TRBD2 (5 bases each). The V gene's germline CDR1 is LNHNV and CDR2 YYDKDF (reference sequence). With 0 bases removed from V and 6 bases from J, the gap between germline ends came to 18 bases. The CDR3 length is 16 residues. CDR3 in amino acids: CATSRDRSLGVSEQYF. DNA for the CDR3: TGTGCCACCAGCAGAGACAGGTCATTGGGGGTTTCCGAGCAGTACTTC.

This clonotype showed up just a few times. This chain joins TRBV28 and TRBJ2-1, with D possibly being TRBD2 (6 bases). The V end lost 6 bases, the J end lost 4 bases, and 16 bases lay between the germline ends. Germline assignment: CDR1 MDHEN and CDR2 SYDVKM. This CDR3 contains 15 residues. The DNA of the CDR3 is TGTGCCAGCAGCGGTATACGGCGGGAATACAATGAGCAGTTCTTC. Translating gives CASSGIRREYNEQFF.

The genes are TRBV3-1 and TRBJ1-5; D gene ambiguous. Per germline, CDR1 LGHDT and CDR2 YNNKEL (reference sequence). This CDR3 spans 13 amino acids. Trimming took off 0 bases at V and 11 bases at J, with 11 bases between the two ends. DNA of the CDR3: TGTGCCAGCAGCCAAGAAGAGACGTCGGCCCAGCATTTT. It specifies CASSQEETSAQHF.

The CDR3 DNA sequence: TGTGCCAGCAGCAACGAATGGGGGGGACAGGGCAACGAGCAGTACTTC. This codes for CASSNEWGGQGNEQYF. This sequence joins TRBV2 and TRBJ2-7; 9 nucleotides agree with TRBD1. Germline CDR1 reads SNHLY; CDR2 reads FYNNEI. The junction had 14 bases not matched to a gene; V was cut back by 6 bases and J by 5 bases. This CDR3 region has 16 residues.

This clonotype occurred a few times. The chain links TRBV20-1 to TRBJ2-2, with TRBD1 identical over 9 bases. Germline V CDR1 and CDR2: DFQATT, SNEGSKA (reference sequence). The CDR3 loop spans 15 amino acids. Trimming removed 2 bases from V and 7 bases from J; junction bases left unmatched: 8. The CDR3 DNA follows: TGCAGTGCTAGAAGGGACAGGGTCACCGGCGGGGAGCTGTTTTTT. Amino acid sequence: CSARRDRVTGGELFF.

This clonotype was picked up a small number of times. The rearrangement joins TRBV19 to TRBJ1-6; D unresolved. The V and J ends lost 4 bases and 0 bases respectively, with 7 bases between them. Germline lookup yields CDR1 LNHDA and CDR2 SQIVND (reference sequence). The CDR3 length is 15 residues. CDR3 sequence reads: CASSTESSYNSPLHF. DNA of the CDR3: TGTGCCAGTAGTACAGAGAGCTCCTATAATTCACCCCTCCACTTT.

This clonotype appeared a few times. The CDR3 DNA reads as TGTGCCAGCAGCTTGTTCCGAGGGTCGACACGGAGCTCCTATAATTCACCCCTCCACTTT. It codes for CASSLFRGSTRSSYNSPLHF. V and J are TRBV5-6 and TRBJ1-6, with D unclear. Germline V gene data show CDR1 as SGHDT and CDR2 as YYEEEE. This CDR3 spans 20 amino acids. V lost 1 base and J 0 bases, leaving 20 bases between the germline ends.

This clonotype has ten or more counts. The rearrangement joins TRBV12-3 or TRBV12-4 to TRBJ1-1; D is unresolved. V lost 4 bases and J 10 bases, leaving 16 bases between the germline ends. The CDR3 length is 13 residues. The chain's CDR3 is CASSWSEKSVAFF. The CDR3 DNA is TGTGCCAGCAGTTGGTCGGAGAAGTCGGTAGCTTTCTTT.

Points on this clonotype: Being one base from a much bigger clone, this may be a read error. The chain couples TRBV7-2 to TRBJ1-2; D unresolved. The length of the CDR3 is 14 residues. Germline CDR1 reads SGHTA; CDR2 reads FQGNSA. The V and J ends lost 7 bases and 2 bases respectively, with 14 bases between them. This chain's CDR3 is CASNLPPNNYGYTF. CDR3 nucleotides: TGTGCCAGCAACCTTCCTCCTAACAACTATGGCTACACCTTC.

This clonotype was detected ten times or more. DNA for the CDR3: TGCAGCCTCTCACGGGGGCTCGCAAACGAGCAGTACTTC. The encoded protein is CSLSRGLANEQYF. The gene calls are TRBV20-1 and TRBJ2-7; D possibly uses TRBD1 or TRBD2 (6 bases each). Germline-derived CDR1 and CDR2 are DFQATT and SNEGSKA (reference sequence). The CDR3 spans 13 residues.

This clonotype was detected many times. V gene TRBV28 combines with J gene TRBJ2-4; D possibly corresponds to TRBD1 (5 bases). Trimming stripped 2 bases from V and 11 bases from J, with 19 bases between. Germline CDR1 and CDR2: MDHEN and SYDVKM. This CDR3 comprises 15 residues. The CDR3 reads CASSLRTTSKRVQYF. CDR3 sequence (DNA): TGTGCCAGCAGTTTAAGGACAACCTCAAAACGGGTTCAGTACTTC.

This clonotype has more than one count but fewer than ten. The rearrangement joins TRBV11-2 to TRBJ2-7; D gene uncertain. V shed 0 bases and J shed 5 bases, with 17 bases lying between them. The CDR3 totals 16 residues. Germline V gives CDR1 SGHAT, CDR2 FQNNGV. The CDR3 sequence: CASSLDEPLAAHEQYF. DNA of the CDR3: TGTGCCAGCAGCTTAGATGAGCCGCTCGCGGCCCACGAGCAGTACTTC.

There are many counts of this clonotype. J is TRBJ1-5 and V is TRBV29-1; perhaps TRBD1 as D (6 bases). CDR3 length: 12 amino acids. The V end lost 6 bases, the J end lost 3 bases, and 9 bases lay between the germline ends. Germline values: CDR1 SQVTM, CDR2 ANQGSEA. The CDR3 coding sequence is TGCAGCGTAGGGGGGACCAATCAGCCCCAGCATTTT. Translation: CSVGGTNQPQHF. Variable domain in full (rest from reference TRBV29-1 and TRBJ1-5): SAVISQKPSRDICQRGTSLTIQCQVDSQVTMMFWYRQQPGQSLTLIATANQGSEATYESGFVIDKFPISRPNLTFSTLTVSNMSPEDSSIYLCSVGGTNQPQHFGDGTRLSIL.

This chain joins TRBV2 and TRBJ2-1, with unresolved D. V lost 7 bases, J lost 9 bases, and 16 bases lay in between. In germline, CDR1 is SNHLY, CDR2 FYNNEI. CDR3 size: 13 residues. CDR3 sequence: CASIPARAVEQFF. The CDR3 region has the DNA TGTGCCAGCATTCCCGCTCGGGCGGTTGAGCAGTTCTTC.

V usage is TRBV19 and J usage is TRBJ1-6; D is ambiguous. The CDR3 covers 14 residues. Germline V gene sequence: CDR1 LNHDA, CDR2 SQIVND (reference sequence). V was shortened by 5 bases and J by 8 bases, with 13 bases between the two germline ends. CDR3 loop: CASSRWTLDSPLHF. The CDR3 region has the DNA TGTGCCAGTAGTCGTTGGACTCTTGATTCACCCCTCCACTTT.

A remark on this clonotype: One base away lies a much larger clone, so this may be a sequencing read error. The chain links TRBV6-8 to TRBJ2-6, with D possibly TRBD2 on 5 matching bases. Germline CDR1 MNHGY, CDR2 SAAAGT. The CDR3 contains 15 residues. DNA for the CDR3: TGTGCCGGCAGTTACGAGGGCTCTGGGGCCAACGTCCTGACTTTC. Translating it yields CAGSYEGSGANVLTF.

The chain couples TRBV20-1 to TRBJ2-5, with D perhaps matching TRBD1 (5 bases). Per the germline V gene, CDR1 is DFQATT and CDR2 is SNEGSKA (reference sequence). V lost 8 bases, J lost 7 bases, and 17 bases lay in between. CDR3 length: 12 residues. The CDR3 DNA reads as TGCAGTCCCCGTGGCGGTAGGGGGACCCAGTACTTC. This gives the protein CSPRGGRGTQYF.

The sample holds a few counts of this clonotype. This may arise from a read error, as a much more abundant clone is one base away. V and J are TRBV6-5 and TRBJ2-7; 10 nucleotides line up with TRBD2. Germline CDR1 is MNHEY and CDR2 is SVGAGI. The CDR3 has 16 residues. V shed 0 bases and J 2 bases; nucleotides not matched to a gene: 4. CDR3 in DNA: TGTGCCAGCAGTTACTCCCGGACTAGCGGTGCCTACGAGCAGTACTTC. Its protein is CASSYSRTSGAYEQYF.

This clonotype was recorded at least ten times. The rearrangement joins TRBV6-5 to TRBJ1-6; D not resolved. Germline CDR1 MNHEY, CDR2 SVGAGI. V was cut by 2 bases and J by 9 bases, with 11 bases left in between. CDR3 length: 14 amino acids. The CDR3 loop reads CASSYREGGSPLHF. The CDR3 DNA reads TGTGCCAGCAGTTACAGGGAAGGTGGTTCACCCCTCCACTTT.

This clonotype was detected a few times. The J gene is TRBJ1-5, the V gene TRBV7-2; D is perhaps TRBD1 (5 bases). Trimming removed 5 bases at V and 4 bases at J, with 15 bases between. The germline V gene encodes CDR1 SGHTA and CDR2 FQGNSA. CDR3 length: 15 amino acids. CDR3 coding DNA: TGTGCCAGCAGCCAGACGAGGGGCGGGAATCAGCCCCAGCATTTT. This encodes CASSQTRGGNQPQHF.

In its sample, this clonotype was seen many times. The chain employs TRBV18 and TRBJ2-5; a possible D gene is TRBD1 (6 bases). This CDR3 contains 14 residues. The germline CDR1 and CDR2 sequences are KGHSH and LQKENI. V dropped 3 bases and J dropped 3 bases, with 11 bases sitting between them. The chain's CDR3 is CASSPTGSEETQYF. CDR3 sequence (DNA): TGTGCCAGCTCACCTACAGGGTCGGAAGAGACCCAGTACTTC.

This clonotype was picked up one time. The chain uses TRBV12-3 or TRBV12-4 and TRBJ2-1; D is perhaps TRBD2 (5 bases). V was pared by 7 bases and J by 2 bases, with 12 bases between. This CDR3 contains 14 residues. The CDR3 loop reads CASTTSGTYNEQFF. CDR3 bases: TGTGCCAGCACCACCTCGGGAACCTACAATGAGCAGTTCTTC.

The rearrangement links TRBV7-2 to TRBJ2-3; D is perhaps TRBD2 (6 bases). This CDR3 comprises 17 residues. Germline V lookup: CDR1 SGHTA, CDR2 FQGNSA. Trimming removed 1 base at V and 4 bases at J, with 18 bases between. The CDR3 DNA reads as TGTGCCAGCAGCTTAGTTTTAGCGGTGGAGGGAGCAGATACGCAGTATTTT. It encodes CASSLVLAVEGADTQYF.

This clonotype was counted ten times or more. The V gene is TRBV20-1, the J gene TRBJ2-5, with a weak D call TRBD2 (5 bases). The germline V gene encodes CDR1 DFQATT and CDR2 SNEGSKA (reference sequence). The V end was cut by 6 bases, the J end by 5 bases, with 13 bases between. The CDR3 runs 12 residues. CDR3 region: CSAEGGGETQYF. For the CDR3, the DNA is TGCAGTGCCGAAGGAGGCGGCGAGACCCAGTACTTC.

This clonotype occurred many times. V gene TRBV29-1 combines with J gene TRBJ1-2; perhaps TRBD1 as D (5 bases). The V end lost 4 bases, the J end lost 4 bases, and 13 bases lay between the germline ends. The CDR3 covers 13 residues. CDR1 is SQVTM and CDR2 is ANQGSEA in the germline V gene. CDR3 in amino acids: CSVGGGDGYGYTF. The DNA for the CDR3 is TGCAGCGTTGGTGGGGGGGACGGCTATGGCTACACCTTC.

This clonotype was detected ten times or more. J is TRBJ2-5 and V is TRBV9, with 8 bases aligning to TRBD1. Germline-derived CDR1 and CDR2 are SGDLS and YYNGEE. The trim removed 4 bases at V and 2 bases at J, leaving 10 bases unmatched. The CDR3 extends over 16 amino acids. CDR3 sequence (DNA): TGTGCCAGCAGCTCCTCAGGGGGCGCCATACAAGAGACCCAGTACTTC. As protein: CASSSSGGAIQETQYF.